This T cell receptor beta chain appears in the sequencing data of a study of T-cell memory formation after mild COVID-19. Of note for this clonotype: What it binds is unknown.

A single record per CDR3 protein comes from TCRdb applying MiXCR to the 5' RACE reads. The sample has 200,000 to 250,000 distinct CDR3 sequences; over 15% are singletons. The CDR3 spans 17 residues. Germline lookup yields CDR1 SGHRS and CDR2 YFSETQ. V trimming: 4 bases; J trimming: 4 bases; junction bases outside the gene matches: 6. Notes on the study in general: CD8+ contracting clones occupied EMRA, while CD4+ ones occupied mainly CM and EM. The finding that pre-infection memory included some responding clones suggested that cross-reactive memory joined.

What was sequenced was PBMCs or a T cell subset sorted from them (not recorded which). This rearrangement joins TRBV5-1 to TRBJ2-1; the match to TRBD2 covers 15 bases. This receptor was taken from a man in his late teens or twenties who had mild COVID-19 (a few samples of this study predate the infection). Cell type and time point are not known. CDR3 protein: CASSKGTSGGIYNEQFF. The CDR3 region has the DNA TGCGCCAGCAGCAAAGGGACTAGCGGGGGGATTTACAATGAGCAGTTCTTC.